These 27 T cell receptor beta chains share one sample of origin, sequenced in a study of T-cell memory formation after mild COVID-19. TCRdb called the 5' RACE reads again in MiXCR, with one record for every CDR3 protein. This table has around 530,000 distinct CDR3 sequences, about 22% appearing once. Sequencing input: PBMCs or a T cell subset sorted from them (not recorded which). These receptors all stem from an adult woman who had mild COVID-19 (a few samples of this study predate the infection). Cell type and time point are not known.

This sequence joins TRBV29-1 and TRBJ2-7; tentative D call: TRBD1 (6 bases). This CDR3 has 12 amino acids. V dropped 4 bases and J dropped 4 bases, with 11 bases sitting between them. Germline V gives CDR1 SQVTM, CDR2 ANQGSEA. CDR3 residues: CSVVDRSYEQYF. CDR3 bases: TGCAGCGTTGTCGACAGGTCGTACGAGCAGTACTTC.

This clonotype has more than one count but fewer than ten. The chain is built from TRBV24-1 and TRBJ1-4; TRBD1 matches 8 bases. J lost 7 bases, V lost 5 bases, and 5 bases had no gene match. CDR3 size: 14 residues. The germline V gene encodes CDR1 KGHDR and CDR2 SFDVKD. The CDR3 here is CATSATGVAEKLFF. CDR3 sequence (DNA): TGTGCCACCAGTGCGACAGGGGTGGCTGAAAAACTGTTTTTT.

In its sample, this clonotype was seen a few times. J is TRBJ2-1 and V is TRBV7-9, with D possibly being TRBD1 (6 bases). The ends were cut back, 5 bases at V and 0 bases at J, with 11 bases in the middle. This CDR3 has 15 residues. Germline V CDR1 and CDR2: SEHNR, FQNEAQ (reference sequence). The CDR3 DNA sequence: TGTGCCAGCAGCCCCGACAGGACCTCCTACAATGAGCAGTTCTTC. Translation gives CASSPDRTSYNEQFF.

This clonotype was seen repeatedly, ten times or more. The rearrangement uses TRBV11-2 and TRBJ2-1; TRBD2 matches 9 bases. The CDR3 runs 15 residues. CDR1 and CDR2 from the germline V gene are SGHAT and FQNNGV. Germline trimming cut 5 bases from V and 4 bases from J; bases unmatched to any gene: 6. The CDR3 DNA reads TGTGCCAGCAGCGCGACTAGCGGAGGATACAATGAGCAGTTCTTC. This sequence encodes CASSATSGGYNEQFF.

This clonotype was seen a few times. The chain carries TRBV12-5 and TRBJ2-1, with D maybe TRBD1 (5 bases). This CDR3 is built from 16 residues. Germline V lookup: CDR1 LGHNT, CDR2 FRNRAP. Trimming removed 4 bases from V and 3 bases from J, with 16 bases in between. The CDR3 loop reads CASGSGPETDYNEQFF. The CDR3 region has the DNA TGTGCTAGTGGTTCCGGACCCGAGACAGACTACAATGAGCAGTTCTTC.

This chain links TRBV9 with TRBJ2-7; 7 positions match TRBD1. The germline CDR1 and CDR2 sequences are SGDLS and YYNGEE. V was clipped by 4 bases and J by 3 bases; unmatched bases: 4. This CDR3 has 13 residues. The CDR3 sequence: CASSTRGYYEQYF. CDR3 DNA sequence: TGTGCCAGCAGCACCAGGGGGTACTACGAGCAGTACTTC.

This clonotype was observed many times. V gene TRBV5-1 combines with J gene TRBJ2-1; 11 bases fit TRBD1. CDR3 length: 15 residues. V lost 5 bases and J lost 3; bases outside the gene matches: 4. Germline-derived CDR1 and CDR2 are SGHRS and YFSETQ. The CDR3 DNA reads TGCGCCAGCAGAACGGGACAGGGGGGCTACAATGAGCAGTTCTTC. As protein: CASRTGQGGYNEQFF.

A few counts support this clonotype. The chain uses TRBV29-1 and TRBJ2-5; D tentatively fits TRBD1 or TRBD2 (5 bases each). Germline loops: CDR1 SQVTM, CDR2 ANQGSEA. The CDR3 runs 10 residues. The ends were cut back, 6 bases at V and 5 bases at J, with 7 bases in the middle. This chain's CDR3 is CSVRDETQYF. The CDR3 DNA reads TGCAGCGTACGGGACGAGACCCAGTACTTC.

This clonotype occurred a few times. This chain links TRBV6-5 with TRBJ1-6; 7 bases agree with TRBD1. V was clipped by 6 bases and J by 7 bases; unmatched bases: 6. Germline-derived CDR1 and CDR2 are MNHEY and SVGAGI. The CDR3 has 14 amino acids. CDR3 amino acids: CASSTTGQNSPLHF. CDR3 sequence (DNA): TGTGCCAGCAGCACGACAGGGCAGAATTCACCCCTCCACTTT.

This clonotype was found a few times. The chain combines TRBV7-9 with TRBJ1-1, with D hard to call. The CDR3 has 12 amino acids. V lost 5 bases, J lost 11 bases, and 15 bases lay in between. The germline CDR1 and CDR2 sequences are SEHNR and FQNEAQ (reference sequence). The chain's CDR3 is CASSRGREAAFF. The CDR3 DNA follows: TGTGCCAGCAGCCGTGGGCGGGAGGCCGCTTTCTTT.

The chain uses TRBV3-1 and TRBJ1-1; 7 nucleotides match TRBD1. V gave up 4 bases and J gave up 14 bases; unmatched junction bases: 10. Germline V CDR1 and CDR2: LGHDT, YNNKEL (reference sequence). This CDR3 comprises 12 residues. The CDR3 coding sequence is TGTGCCAGCAGCCCGCTGGGACAGAAGGGCTTCTTT. Residues: CASSPLGQKGFF.

V usage is TRBV4-1 and J usage is TRBJ1-4, with D tentatively TRBD1 (5 bases). This CDR3 comprises 14 residues. V gave up 1 base and J gave up 7 bases, with 10 bases separating them. Per the germline V gene, CDR1 is MGHRA and CDR2 is YSYEKL. CDR3 nucleotides: TGCGCCAGCAGCCAAGTCGCAGGGATTGAAAAACTGTTTTTT. Protein product: CASSQVAGIEKLFF.

This clonotype has just a few counts. The chain couples TRBV12-3 or TRBV12-4 to TRBJ2-7; tentative D call: TRBD1 (5 bases). V was pared by 2 bases and J by 6 bases, with 11 bases between. The CDR3 loop spans 13 amino acids. Here the CDR3 DNA reads TGTGCCAGCAGTTTAAACGCAGGGTCCGAGCAGTACTTC. Protein product: CASSLNAGSEQYF.

The chain uses TRBV5-5 and TRBJ1-1; TRBD1 aligns across 10 bases. Germline V gives CDR1 SGHKS, CDR2 YYEKEE (reference sequence). CDR3 size: 18 residues. The V segment lost 0 bases and the J segment 3 bases; nucleotides outside the gene matches: 11. DNA of the CDR3: TGTGCCAGCAGCTTGGTACCGGGACAGGGGAAGGGGTACACTGAAGCTTTCTTT. This sequence encodes CASSLVPGQGKGYTEAFF.

Many counts were recorded for this clonotype. The V call is TRBV5-1, the J call TRBJ2-7; 8 bases match TRBD1. The length of the CDR3 is 13 residues. The germline V gene encodes CDR1 SGHRS and CDR2 YFSETQ. V gave up 4 bases and J gave up 3 bases; unmatched junction bases: 3. CDR3 bases: TGCGCCAGCAGCCCCGACAGGGGCTACGAGCAGTACTTC. Protein product: CASSPDRGYEQYF. The variable domain in full, completed from reference TRBV5-1 and TRBJ2-7, reads KAGVTQTPRYLIKTRGQQVTLSCSPISGHRSVSWYQQTPGQGLQFLFEYFSETQRNKGNFPGRFSGRQFSNSRSEMNVSTLELGDSALYLCASSPDRGYEQYFGPGTRLTVT.

This clonotype has ten or more counts. The chain carries TRBV6-5 and TRBJ2-6; TRBD1 matches 12 bases. The CDR3 is made up of 22 amino acids. Germline V gene lookup returns CDR1 MNHEY and CDR2 SVGAGI. V lost 5 bases, J lost 0 bases, and 17 bases stayed unmatched. The CDR3 sequence: CASSTNDPRDRGRFSGANVLTF. The CDR3 coding sequence is TGTGCCAGCAGTACAAACGATCCCCGGGACAGGGGGCGATTCTCTGGGGCCAACGTCCTGACTTTC.

The chain links TRBV27 to TRBJ2-6; 7 bases align to TRBD1. V trimming: 5 bases; J trimming: 2 bases; junction bases outside the gene matches: 12. CDR1 and CDR2 (germline): MNHEY, SMNVEV (reference sequence). The CDR3 runs to 18 residues. CDR3 sequence (DNA): TGTGCCAGCAGTCCCCACCTTGGACAGGCCGCTGGGGCCAACGTCCTGACTTTC. This sequence encodes CASSPHLGQAAGANVLTF.

This clonotype has only a few counts. This chain connects TRBV2 to TRBJ2-1; tentatively, D is TRBD2 (6 bases). This CDR3 spans 16 amino acids. V was clipped by 1 base and J by 0 bases, with 10 bases between them. In germline, CDR1 is SNHLY, CDR2 FYNNEI. The CDR3 bases are TGTGCCAGCAGTGAAGGGGCGGGACCCTCCTACAATGAGCAGTTCTTC. Protein product: CASSEGAGPSYNEQFF. Looking up the rest from reference TRBV2 and TRBJ2-1 gives the full variable domain: EPEVTQTPSHQVTQMGQEVILRCVPISNHLYFYWYRQILGQKVEFLVSFYNNEISEKSEIFDDQFSVERPDGSNFTLKIRSTKLEDSAMYFCASSEGAGPSYNEQFFGPGTRLTVL.

This clonotype was picked up one time. The rearrangement links TRBV30 to TRBJ1-1; possibly TRBD1 for D (6 bases). The V end lost 2 bases, the J end lost 1 base, and 8 bases lay between the germline ends. This CDR3 is 13 amino acids long. The germline V gene has CDR1 GTSNPN and CDR2 SVGIG (reference sequence). The CDR3 spells CAWSPGQNTEAFF. CDR3 in DNA: TGTGCCTGGAGTCCGGGACAGAACACTGAAGCTTTCTTT. The full variable domain, in which reference TRBV30 and TRBJ1-1 provide the parts outside the CDR3, is SQTIHQWPATLVQPVGSPLSLECTVEGTSNPNLYWYRQAAGRGLQLLFYSVGIGQISSEVPQNLSASRPQDRQFILSSKKLLLSDSGFYLCAWSPGQNTEAFFGQGTRLTVV.

This chain joins TRBV14 and TRBJ2-2; D gene ambiguous. CDR1 and CDR2 (germline): SGHDN, FVKESK. Between the trimmed V and J ends, which lost 1 base and 2 bases, there was a span of 11 bases. CDR3 length: 16 residues. CDR3 in amino acids: CASSQGVKRNTGELFF. In nucleotides, the CDR3 is TGTGCCAGCAGCCAAGGGGTGAAAAGAAACACCGGGGAGCTGTTTTTT.

J is TRBJ1-3 and V is TRBV12-5, with a tentative D call TRBD1 (5 bases). The germline V gene has CDR1 LGHNT and CDR2 FRNRAP. V dropped 2 bases and J dropped 7 bases, with 12 bases sitting between them. The CDR3 has 14 amino acids. In DNA form, the CDR3 reads TGTGCTAGTGGTTTGTCAGGGAGTGGGAACACCATATATTTT. It specifies CASGLSGSGNTIYF.

V and J are TRBV7-8 and TRBJ2-1, with 9 bases matching TRBD1. Germline-derived CDR1 and CDR2 are SGHVS and FQNEAQ. This CDR3 has 16 residues. J lost 1 base, V lost 6 bases, and 7 bases had no gene match. The DNA for the CDR3 is TGTGCCAGCAGATCAACCGGGACAGGGTCCTACAATGAGCAGTTCTTC. This codes for CASRSTGTGSYNEQFF. The full variable domain, rest sourced from reference TRBV7-8 and TRBJ2-1, is GAGVSQSPRYKVAKRGQDVALRCDPISGHVSLFWYQQALGQGPEFLTYFQNEAQLDKSGLPSDRFFAERPEGSVSTLKIQRTQQEDSAVYLCASRSTGTGSYNEQFFGPGTRLTVL.

This clonotype has a count of ten or more. The chain combines TRBV6-1 with TRBJ2-3; 7 bases agree with TRBD2. Trimming at V came to 5 bases and at J to 5 bases, leaving 7 bases not matched to a gene. The CDR3 is 14 amino acids. Germline lookup yields CDR1 MNHNS and CDR2 SASEGT. As DNA, the CDR3 is TGTGCCAGCAGTATCCGGGGGGTCGGAGATACGCAGTATTTT. Amino acids: CASSIRGVGDTQYF.

This clonotype was picked up a small number of times. The chain is built from TRBV20-1 and TRBJ2-7, with D perhaps TRBD2 (5 bases). The CDR3 totals 13 residues. V lost 6 bases and J 1 base, leaving 13 bases between the germline ends. Germline assignment: CDR1 DFQATT and CDR2 SNEGSKA (reference sequence). The CDR3 protein is CSAGLQPSYEQYF. The CDR3 DNA is TGCAGTGCCGGACTGCAGCCTTCCTACGAGCAGTACTTC.

The sample holds a few counts of this clonotype. The chain employs TRBV19 and TRBJ2-7; 7 positions agree with TRBD2. The germline CDR1 and CDR2 sequences are LNHDA and SQIVND (reference sequence). Trimming removed 3 bases from V and 6 bases from J; junction bases left unmatched: 8. CDR3 length equals 14 residues. CDR3 nucleotides: TGTGCCAGTAGTATTCCGGGACTACTCGCCGAGCAGTACTTC. It translates to CASSIPGLLAEQYF.

This clonotype was found a few times. The chain couples TRBV28 to TRBJ2-4; D gene unclear. The CDR3 consists of 13 residues. Trimming pared 6 bases from V and 6 bases from J, leaving 12 bases between. Germline V gene lookup returns CDR1 MDHEN and CDR2 SYDVKM. The CDR3 reads CASSRLPGNIQYF. The CDR3, as DNA: TGTGCCAGCAGCCGCCTCCCAGGAAACATTCAGTACTTC.

V is TRBV15 and J is TRBJ1-1; 9 bases align to TRBD1. Germline CDR1 is LNHNV and CDR2 is YYDKDF (reference sequence). Germline trimming cut 5 bases from V and 5 bases from J; bases unmatched to any gene: 15. CDR3 length: 17 residues. CDR3 loop: CATSGDRVFELGTEAFF. CDR3 sequence (DNA): TGTGCCACCAGCGGGGACAGGGTCTTCGAACTAGGTACTGAAGCTTTCTTT.